This T cell receptor beta chain stems from a study of T cells in Graves' hyperthyroidism and ophthalmopathy. Amplification yielded TCR beta CDR3 regions, with RNA transcripts as the source. The HTBI primer set drove a first-round RT-PCR of the TCR CDR3. TCRdb reprocessed the multiplex PCR reads with MiXCR, giving one entry per CDR3 protein. The sample contains hundreds of thousands of distinct CDR3 sequences, around 20% of which appear only once. Comments on this clonotype: The antigen is not known.

PBMCs were sourced from more than 9 ml fresh peripheral blood. CDR1 is SGHDT and CDR2 is YYEEEE in the germline V gene. The CDR3 length is 15 residues. Losses at the gene ends were 4 bases for V and 0 bases for J; bases not matched to a gene: 5. General study findings and limits: Model-based prediction identified ophthalmopathy a median roughly 5.9 months prior to its onset.

V and J are TRBV5-6 and TRBJ2-3; TRBD1 agrees at 7 bases. This TCR was recovered from a man aged 35 to 55 with Graves' ophthalmopathy. The sequenced material came from blood. The CDR3 spells CASSLGTDSTDTQYF. The CDR3 nucleotides are TGTGCCAGCAGCCTGGGGACAGATAGCACAGATACGCAGTATTTT.